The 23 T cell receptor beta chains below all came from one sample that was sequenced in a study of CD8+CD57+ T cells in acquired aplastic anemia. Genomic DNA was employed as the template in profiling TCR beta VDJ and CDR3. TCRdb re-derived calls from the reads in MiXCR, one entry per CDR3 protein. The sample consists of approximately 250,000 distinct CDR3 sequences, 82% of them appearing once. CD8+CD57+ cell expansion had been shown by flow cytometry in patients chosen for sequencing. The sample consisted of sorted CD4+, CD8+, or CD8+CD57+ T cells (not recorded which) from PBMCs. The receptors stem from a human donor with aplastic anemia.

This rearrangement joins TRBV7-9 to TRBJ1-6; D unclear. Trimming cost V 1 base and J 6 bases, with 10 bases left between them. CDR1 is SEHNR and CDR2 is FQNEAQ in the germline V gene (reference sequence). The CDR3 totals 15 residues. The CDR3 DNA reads TGTGCCAGCAGCTTAGACCGGGATGGTAATTCACCCCTCCACTTT. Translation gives CASSLDRDGNSPLHF.

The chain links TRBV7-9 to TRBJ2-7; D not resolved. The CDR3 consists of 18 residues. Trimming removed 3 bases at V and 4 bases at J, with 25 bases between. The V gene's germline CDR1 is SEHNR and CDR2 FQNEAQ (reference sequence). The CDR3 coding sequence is TGTGCCAGCAGCTTTCATGCAGACCCCGCAGCGCAGTATTACGAGCAGTACGTC. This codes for CASSFHADPAAQYYEQYV.

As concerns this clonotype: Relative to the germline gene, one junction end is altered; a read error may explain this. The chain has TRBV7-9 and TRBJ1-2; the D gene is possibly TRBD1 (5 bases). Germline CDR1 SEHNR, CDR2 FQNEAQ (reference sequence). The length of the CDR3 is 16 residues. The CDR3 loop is CASSLRGRGLGYAYTF. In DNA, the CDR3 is TGTGCCAGCAGCTTACGGGGGAGGGGCTTGGGGTATGCCTACACCTTC.

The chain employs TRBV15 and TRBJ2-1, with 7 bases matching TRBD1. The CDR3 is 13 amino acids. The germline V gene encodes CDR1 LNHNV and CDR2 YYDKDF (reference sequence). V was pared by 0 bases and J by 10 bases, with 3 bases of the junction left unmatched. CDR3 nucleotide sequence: TGTGCCACCAGCAGAGAACAGGGGAACGAGCAGTTCTTC. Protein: CATSREQGNEQFF.

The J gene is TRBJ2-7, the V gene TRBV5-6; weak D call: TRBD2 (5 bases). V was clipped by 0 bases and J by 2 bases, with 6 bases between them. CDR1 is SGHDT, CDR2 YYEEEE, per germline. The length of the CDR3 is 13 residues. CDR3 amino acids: CASSLERAYEQYV. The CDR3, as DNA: TGTGCCAGCAGCTTGGAGAGGGCCTACGAGCAGTACGTC.

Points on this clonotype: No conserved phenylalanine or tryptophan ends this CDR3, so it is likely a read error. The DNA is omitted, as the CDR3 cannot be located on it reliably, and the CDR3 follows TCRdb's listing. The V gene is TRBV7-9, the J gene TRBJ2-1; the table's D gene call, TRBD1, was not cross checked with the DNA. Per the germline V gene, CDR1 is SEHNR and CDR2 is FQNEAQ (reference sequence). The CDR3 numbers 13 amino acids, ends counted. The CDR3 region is CASSLGPGEQFFG.

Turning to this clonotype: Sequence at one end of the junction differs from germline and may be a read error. The CDR3 is CASSLGGQAYEQF. In nucleotides, the CDR3 is TGTGCCAGCAGCCTCGGCGGACAGGCCTACGAGCAGTTC. J is TRBJ2-5 and V is TRBV14; the match to TRBD1 covers 7 bases. The CDR3 has 13 amino acids. The germline V gene encodes CDR1 SGHDN and CDR2 FVKESK.

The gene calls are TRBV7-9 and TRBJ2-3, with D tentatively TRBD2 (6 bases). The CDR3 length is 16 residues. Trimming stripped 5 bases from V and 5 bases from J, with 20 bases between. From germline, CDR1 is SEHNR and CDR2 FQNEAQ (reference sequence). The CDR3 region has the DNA TGTGCCAGCAGCCCTCAAAGACGGAGGGTTAGAGATACGCAGTATTTT. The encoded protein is CASSPQRRRVRDTQYF.

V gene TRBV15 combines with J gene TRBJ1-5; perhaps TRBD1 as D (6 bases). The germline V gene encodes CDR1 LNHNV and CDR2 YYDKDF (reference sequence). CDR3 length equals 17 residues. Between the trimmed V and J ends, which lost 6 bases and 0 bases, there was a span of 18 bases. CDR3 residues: CATRGGGSPYSNQPQHF. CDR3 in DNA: TGTGCCACCAGAGGGGGGGGGAGCCCTTATAGCAATCAGCCCCAGCATTTT.

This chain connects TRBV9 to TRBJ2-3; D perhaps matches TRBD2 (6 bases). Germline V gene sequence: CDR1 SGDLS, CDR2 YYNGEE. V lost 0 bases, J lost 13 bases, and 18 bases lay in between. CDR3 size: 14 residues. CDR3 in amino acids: CASSVAGDPDVKYF. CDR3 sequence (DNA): TGTGCCAGCAGCGTAGCGGGAGATCCCGATGTGAAGTATTTT.

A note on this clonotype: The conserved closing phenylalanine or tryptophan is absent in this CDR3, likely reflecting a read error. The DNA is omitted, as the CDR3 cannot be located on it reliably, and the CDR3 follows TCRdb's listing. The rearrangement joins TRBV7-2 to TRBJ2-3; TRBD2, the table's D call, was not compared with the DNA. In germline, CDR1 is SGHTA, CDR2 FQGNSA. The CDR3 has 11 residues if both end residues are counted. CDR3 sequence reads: CASSSSGRADY.

The CDR3 bases are TGTGCCAGCAGCTTTCGAGGGATCAACTATGGCTACACCTTC. It encodes CASSFRGINYGYTF. The gene calls are TRBV13 and TRBJ1-2; D is unclear. The germline V gene encodes CDR1 PRHDT and CDR2 FYEKMQ (reference sequence). The CDR3 length is 14 residues. Trimming removed 3 bases from V and 2 bases from J, with 10 bases in between.

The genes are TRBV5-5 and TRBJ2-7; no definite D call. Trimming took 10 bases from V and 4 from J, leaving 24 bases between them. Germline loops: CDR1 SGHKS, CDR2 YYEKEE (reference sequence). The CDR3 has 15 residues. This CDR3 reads CAAKRAAGLGYEQYF. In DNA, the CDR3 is TGTGCCGCCAAGAGAGCTGCCGGCCTCGGGTACGAGCAGTACTTC.

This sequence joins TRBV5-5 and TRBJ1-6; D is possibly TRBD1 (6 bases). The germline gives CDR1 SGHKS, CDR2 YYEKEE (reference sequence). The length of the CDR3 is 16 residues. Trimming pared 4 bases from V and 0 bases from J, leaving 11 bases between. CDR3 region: CASSAGGSSYNSPLHF. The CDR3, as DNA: TGTGCCAGCAGCGCCGGGGGCTCCTCCTATAATTCACCCCTCCACTTT.

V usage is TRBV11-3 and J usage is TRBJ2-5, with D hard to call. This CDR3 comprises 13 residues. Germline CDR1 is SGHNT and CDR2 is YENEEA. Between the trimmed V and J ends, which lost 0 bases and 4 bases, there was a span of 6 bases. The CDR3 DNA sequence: TGTGCCAGCAGCTTAGATCAGCCAGAGACCCAGTACTTC. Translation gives CASSLDQPETQYF.

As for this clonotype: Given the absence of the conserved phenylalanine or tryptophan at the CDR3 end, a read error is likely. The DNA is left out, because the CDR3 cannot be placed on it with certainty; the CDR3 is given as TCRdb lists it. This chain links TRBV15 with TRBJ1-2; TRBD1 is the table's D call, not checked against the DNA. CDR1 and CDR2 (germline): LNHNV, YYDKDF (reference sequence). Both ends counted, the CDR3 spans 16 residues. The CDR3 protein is CASSRRDRGVDYGFTL.

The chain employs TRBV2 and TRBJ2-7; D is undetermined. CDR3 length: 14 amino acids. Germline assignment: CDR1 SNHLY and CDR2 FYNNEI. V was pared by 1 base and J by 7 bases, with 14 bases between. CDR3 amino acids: CASSEGDISTEQYF. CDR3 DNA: TGTGCCAGCAGTGAAGGGGATATTTCTACGGAGCAGTACTTC.

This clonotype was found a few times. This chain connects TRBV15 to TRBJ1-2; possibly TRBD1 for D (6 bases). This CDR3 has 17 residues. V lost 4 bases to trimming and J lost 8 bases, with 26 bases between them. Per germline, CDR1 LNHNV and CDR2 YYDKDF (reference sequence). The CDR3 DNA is TGTGCCACCAGCACTAGAGGGGAGACAGGAACCCGTTTGGGCTACACCTTC. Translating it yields CATSTRGETGTRLGYTF.

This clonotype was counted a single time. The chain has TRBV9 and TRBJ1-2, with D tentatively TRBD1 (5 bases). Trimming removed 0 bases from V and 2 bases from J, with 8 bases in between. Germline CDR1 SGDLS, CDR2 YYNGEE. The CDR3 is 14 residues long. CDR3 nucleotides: TGTGCCAGCAGCGTAGATGGGGGAAACTATGGCTACACCTTC. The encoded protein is CASSVDGGNYGYTF.

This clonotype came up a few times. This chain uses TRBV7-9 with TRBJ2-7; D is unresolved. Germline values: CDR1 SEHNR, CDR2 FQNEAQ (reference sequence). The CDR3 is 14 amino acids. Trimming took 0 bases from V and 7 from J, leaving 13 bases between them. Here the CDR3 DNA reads TGTGCCAGCAGCTTAGCGGGTAGCTACGGGGAGCAGTACGTC. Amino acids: CASSLAGSYGEQYV.

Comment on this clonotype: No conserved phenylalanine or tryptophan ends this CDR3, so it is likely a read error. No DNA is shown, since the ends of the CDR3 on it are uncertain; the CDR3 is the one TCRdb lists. CDR3 region: CASGVAGAATTQY. The rearrangement links TRBV7-8 to TRBJ2-3. Germline assignment: CDR1 SGHVS and CDR2 FQNEAQ. Ends included, the CDR3 has 13 residues.

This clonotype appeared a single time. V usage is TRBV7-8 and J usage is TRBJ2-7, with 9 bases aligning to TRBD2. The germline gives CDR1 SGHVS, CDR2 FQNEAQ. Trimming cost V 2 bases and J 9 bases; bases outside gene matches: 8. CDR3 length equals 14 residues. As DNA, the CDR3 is TGTGCCAGCAGCTTACGGGGACTAGCCTATACGCAGTACTTC. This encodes CASSLRGLAYTQYF.

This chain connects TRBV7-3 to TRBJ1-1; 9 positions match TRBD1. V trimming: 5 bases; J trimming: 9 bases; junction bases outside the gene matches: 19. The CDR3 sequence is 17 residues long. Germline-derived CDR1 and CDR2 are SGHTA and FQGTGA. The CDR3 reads CASSLLTGGRGDTQAFF. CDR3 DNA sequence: TGTGCCAGCAGCCTACTTACAGGGGGCAGAGGAGATACGCAAGCTTTCTTT. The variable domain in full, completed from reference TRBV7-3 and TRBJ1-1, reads GAGVSQTPSNKVTEKGKYVELRCDPISGHTALYWYRQSLGQGPEFLIYFQGTGAADDSGLPNDRFFAVRPEGSVSTLKIQRTERGDSAVYLCASSLLTGGRGDTQAFFGQGTRLTVV.